Shown below are 12 T cell receptor beta chains from a single sample sequenced in a study of human CD4 T cells and Enterobacteriaceae. Memory CD4+ T cells were sorted as all CD4+ cells except CD45RA+CCR7+CD95- naive cells, over 95% pure. TCRdb's table, derived via immunoSEQ multiplex PCR, lists solely in-frame clones and lacks some. The table records 27,000 or so clones, roughly 80% of them present only once. Material for sequencing was memory CD4+ T cells from blood. The receptors were gathered from a human donor in good health.

The chain is built from TRBV5-6 and TRBJ2-7, with D hard to call. Germline V lookup: CDR1 SGHDT, CDR2 YYEEEE. V was clipped by 4 bases and J by 9 bases, with 14 bases between them. The CDR3 extends over 12 amino acids. In DNA, the CDR3 is TGTGCCAGCAGCATTGGAAGAAGTGGGCAGTACTTC. Protein product: CASSIGRSGQYF.

V usage is TRBV7-3 and J usage is TRBJ2-3; D is tentatively TRBD1 or TRBD2 (5 bases each). Deletions cut 6 bases from V and 8 bases from J, with 18 bases between. The germline V gene has CDR1 SGHTA and CDR2 FQGTGA. The CDR3 covers 14 residues. The CDR3 here is CASSEGPRRGTQYF. The CDR3 nucleotides are TGTGCCAGCAGTGAGGGACCTCGCCGCGGTACGCAGTATTTT.

V gene TRBV11-3 combines with J gene TRBJ2-1; a weak D match, TRBD1 (5 bases). The V end was cut by 0 bases, the J end by 15 bases, with 24 bases between. Germline V gene lookup returns CDR1 SGHNT and CDR2 YENEEA. This CDR3 region has 16 residues. The CDR3 nucleotides are TGTGCCAGCAGCTTAGAGGACATCCGGCAGGGCCCGGTGGTGTTCTTC. This translates into CASSLEDIRQGPVVFF.

This chain joins TRBV27 and TRBJ2-7, with 15 bases aligning to TRBD2. With V trimmed by 5 bases and J by 1 base, 12 bases remained unmatched. Germline-derived CDR1 and CDR2 are MNHEY and SMNVEV (reference sequence). This CDR3 is built from 19 residues. For the CDR3, the DNA is TGTGCCAGCAGTCCAACGGGGACTAGCGGGAGGCAACGTTCCTACGAGCAGTACTTC. Translated, it gives CASSPTGTSGRQRSYEQYF.

The V gene is TRBV6-6, the J gene TRBJ2-5, with 10 bases that match TRBD1. The V and J ends lost 6 bases and 2 bases, in that order; junction bases with no gene match: 6. This CDR3 contains 15 residues. The germline V gene encodes CDR1 MNHNY and CDR2 SVGAGI (reference sequence). CDR3 DNA: TGTGCCAGCAGCCCTCGGGACAGGGGACAAGAGACCCAGTACTTC. Translating it yields CASSPRDRGQETQYF.

J is TRBJ2-7 and V is TRBV19; possibly TRBD1 for D (6 bases). Germline CDR1 LNHDA, CDR2 SQIVND (reference sequence). The ends were cut back, 4 bases at V and 0 bases at J, with 13 bases in the middle. The length of the CDR3 is 15 residues. The DNA for the CDR3 is TGTGCCAGTAGTAATACAGGGCCCTACTCCTACGAGCAGTACTTC. Translated, it gives CASSNTGPYSYEQYF.

The V call is TRBV7-2, the J call TRBJ2-5; 15 bases line up with TRBD2. The CDR3 has 18 residues. With V trimmed by 4 bases and J by 6 bases, 12 bases remained unmatched. Germline-derived CDR1 and CDR2 are SGHTA and FQGNSA. The CDR3 bases are TGTGCCAGCAGCTCCTCGCGGACTAGCGGGGGGGCGGGGAAGACCCAGTACTTC. This sequence encodes CASSSSRTSGGAGKTQYF.

The CDR3 DNA sequence: TGTGCCAGCAGCTTAAACCTCCTGGACAGGGATTGGGACACCGGGGAGCTGTTTTTT. It translates to CASSLNLLDRDWDTGELFF. The rearrangement uses TRBV11-3 and TRBJ2-2, with 8 positions matching TRBD1. The CDR3 is 19 residues long. Germline V gene data show CDR1 as SGHNT and CDR2 as YENEEA. V was clipped by 2 bases and J by 3 bases; unmatched bases: 14.

The CDR3 bases are TGTGCCAGCAGACCGGACTCCCCGAACACTGAAGCTTTCTTT. The encoded protein is CASRPDSPNTEAFF. The rearrangement links TRBV2 to TRBJ1-1; D not resolved. The CDR3 extends over 14 amino acids. Germline V gene sequence: CDR1 SNHLY, CDR2 FYNNEI. The V and J ends lost 6 bases and 1 base respectively, with 12 bases between them.

V and J are TRBV10-1 and TRBJ2-1, with D possibly called TRBD1 or TRBD2 (5 bases each). CDR3 length: 15 residues. From germline, CDR1 is WNHNN and CDR2 SYGVQD (reference sequence). Trimming took off 6 bases at V and 8 bases at J, with 20 bases between the two ends. CDR3 DNA sequence: TGCGCCAGCAGGGACTCTAGCACAGGAGGCCATGAGCAGTTCTTC. It yields the protein CASRDSSTGGHEQFF.

The V gene is TRBV27, the J gene TRBJ1-4, with D unclear. Trimming cost V 5 bases and J 5 bases, with 15 bases left between them. The CDR3 totals 15 residues. Germline V gene lookup returns CDR1 MNHEY and CDR2 SMNVEV (reference sequence). The CDR3 here is CASSPLGVTNEKLFF. The DNA for the CDR3 is TGTGCCAGCAGTCCTCTTGGGGTTACCAATGAAAAACTGTTTTTT.

The sample holds a few counts of this clone. The rearrangement uses TRBV4-1 and TRBJ1-2, with TRBD1 matching over 8 bases. CDR1 and CDR2 (germline): MGHRA, YSYEKL. This CDR3 region has 17 residues. Trimming took 1 base from V and 4 from J; bases not matched to a gene: 11. The CDR3 DNA sequence: TGCGCCAGCAGCCAAGGGGGCAGGGGGCGAAGGGGCTATGGCTACACCTTC. Residues: CASSQGGRGRRGYGYTF.